This T cell receptor (beta chain) was captured by sequencing in a study of OX40 agonist ivuxolimab in advanced cancers. The protocol was immunoSEQ multiplex PCR, while the TCRdb copy is restricted to in-frame clones and leaves out a portion. The sample consists of 82,000 or so clones, roughly 85% of them appearing once. With respect to this clone: The sample carries other DNA sequences with the same CDR3.

The sequence came from an adult with an advanced solid tumor such as melanoma, head and neck, liver or kidney cancer. The sequences come from CD4+ or CD8+ T cells sorted from blood, collected in a trial of the OX40 agonist ivuxolimab.

The CDR3 here is CASSLGQTYGYTF. The CDR3, as DNA: TGTGCCAGCAGCTTAGGGCAGACCTATGGCTACACCTTC. V is TRBV7-9 and J is TRBJ1-2, with D unclear. This CDR3 is 13 amino acids long. Looked up from germline, CDR1 is SEHNR and CDR2 is FQNEAQ (reference sequence). Trimming removed 1 base from V and 4 bases from J, with 7 bases in between.